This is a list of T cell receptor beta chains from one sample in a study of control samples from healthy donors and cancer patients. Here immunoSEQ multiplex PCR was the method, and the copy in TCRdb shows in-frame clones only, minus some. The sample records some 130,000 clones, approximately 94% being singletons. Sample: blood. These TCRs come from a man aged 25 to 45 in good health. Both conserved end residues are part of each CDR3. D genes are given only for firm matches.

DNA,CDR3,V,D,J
TGTGCCAGCAGCTTTGGTTTGCCTTCACACAATAATTCACCCCTCCACTTT,CASSFGLPSHNNSPLHF,TRBV5-4,.,TRBJ1-6
TGCGCCAGCAGCTCCACCGGGACAGGGGAATCACCCCTCCACTTT,CASSSTGTGESPLHF,TRBV5-1,TRBD1,TRBJ1-6
TGTGCCACAGGACACCTGAACACCGGGGAGCTGTTTTTT,CATGHLNTGELFF,TRBV27,.,TRBJ2-2
TGTGCCAGCAGCCCGGGGGGGATCTACAATGAGCAGTTCTTC,CASSPGGIYNEQFF,TRBV7-9,TRBD2,TRBJ2-1
TGTGCCAGTAGTGAAAAGCGGACAGATGTTCCTGAGCAGTACTTC,CASSEKRTDVPEQYF,TRBV19,.,TRBJ2-7
TGCGCCAGCAGCCCTGGGACAGTTGAGCAGTTCTTC,CASSPGTVEQFF,TRBV5-1,TRBD1,TRBJ2-1
TGTGCCAGCAGTTATGGCAGAGCGTATGGCTACACCTTC,CASSYGRAYGYTF,TRBV6-2/TRBV6-3,.,TRBJ1-2
TGTGCCAGCAGCGGCGGACAATCGTATGGCTACACCTTC,CASSGGQSYGYTF,TRBV6-5,.,TRBJ1-2
TGTGCCAGCAGTAGACACAGGGACCCTTATAGCAATCAGCCCCAGCATTTT,CASSRHRDPYSNQPQHF,TRBV6-2/TRBV6-3,.,TRBJ1-5
TGTGCCAGTAGTATCTCCGGACCAGATACGCAGTATTTT,CASSISGPDTQYF,TRBV19,.,TRBJ2-3
TGTGCCAGCAGCTTAAACGGAGGAGCTAACTATGGCTACACCTTC,CASSLNGGANYGYTF,TRBV7-9,.,TRBJ1-2
TGTGCCAGCAGCTTCCGGGCCGTTAACTATGGCTACACCTTC,CASSFRAVNYGYTF,TRBV5-4,.,TRBJ1-2
TGTGCCAGCAAAAGAACGGAACATGAGCAGTTCTTC,CASKRTEHEQFF,TRBV2,.,TRBJ2-1
TGCGCCAGCAGCTTAGCGGGGGCGCTCACAGATACGCAGTATTTT,CASSLAGALTDTQYF,TRBV5-1,TRBD2,TRBJ2-3